The T cell receptor (beta chain) under discussion was sequenced for a study of T cells after yellow fever vaccination. Per germline, CDR1 SQVTM and CDR2 ANQGSEA. This CDR3 comprises 12 residues. Universal primer sites and UMIs were introduced during 5'RACE template-switching synthesis of TCR cDNA. TCRdb reprocessed the 5' RACE reads via MiXCR and lists one record per CDR3 protein. This sample has a few hundred thousand distinct CDR3 sequences, with around an eighth found just once. Specimen: CD4+ T cells sorted from PBMCs, collected 15 days after the yellow fever booster vaccination. This sequence originates from a man younger than 35 who received the YFV17D yellow fever vaccine. The rearrangement joins TRBV29-1 to TRBJ1-2, with a weak D call TRBD1 (6 bases). Here the CDR3 DNA reads TGCAGAGAGAGAGACAGGAACTATGGCTACACCTTC. This encodes CRERDRNYGYTF.